One and the same sample provided the 18 T cell receptor beta chains below, sequenced in a study of T cell repertoires in cytomegalovirus infection. Their target antigens are unknown. TCRdb reanalysed the reads using MiXCR and keeps one entry per CDR3 protein. The data show some 350,000 distinct CDR3 sequences, about 28% seen once. The sample was cultured PBMCs, taken from culture after CMV antigen stimulation. These receptors all come from a human donor in good health (CMV status not recorded). Some clones in this sample may be carry-over from other donors' samples.

There are a few counts of this clonotype. The rearrangement uses TRBV18 and TRBJ2-1; D call uncertain. Germline values: CDR1 KGHSH, CDR2 LQKENI. Trimming removed 3 bases from V and 7 bases from J, with 13 bases in between. The CDR3 loop spans 14 amino acids. In DNA, the CDR3 is TGTGCCAGCTCACCGGGCTTAACGGAGAATGAGCAGTTCTTC. Its protein product is CASSPGLTENEQFF. The full variable domain, its missing parts supplied by reference TRBV18 and TRBJ2-1, is NAGVMQNPRHLVRRRGQEARLRCSPMKGHSHVYWYRQLPEEGLKFMVYLQKENIIDESGMPKERFSAEFPKEGPSILRIQQVVRGDSAAYFCASSPGLTENEQFFGPGTRLTVL.

This clonotype has a single count. The chain joins TRBV12-3 or TRBV12-4 to TRBJ1-6; maybe TRBD1 (5 bases). This CDR3 contains 14 residues. The germline V and J ends were trimmed by 6 bases and 6 bases, with 12 bases remaining between them. The DNA for the CDR3 is TGTGCCAGCAGGCACAGGTTTCCTAATTCACCCCTCCACTTT. Translation gives CASRHRFPNSPLHF.

This clonotype was detected a few times. J is TRBJ1-1 and V is TRBV7-3; weak D call: TRBD1 (6 bases). The V gene lost 5 bases and the J gene lost 1 base, with 17 bases spanning the gap. This CDR3 is built from 16 residues. The germline V gene has CDR1 SGHTA and CDR2 FQGTGA. CDR3 in amino acids: CASSRNPMGQNTEAFF. The DNA of the CDR3 is TGTGCCAGCAGCCGGAACCCCATGGGACAGAACACTGAAGCTTTCTTT.

This clonotype is deemed large. The chain combines TRBV7-2 with TRBJ1-1, with D perhaps matching TRBD1 (5 bases). Germline CDR1 SGHTA, CDR2 FQGNSA. Trimming stripped 4 bases from V and 1 base from J, with 13 bases between. The CDR3 length is 15 residues. CDR3 loop: CASSSPGRGNTEAFF. In DNA, the CDR3 is TGTGCCAGCAGCTCCCCGGGACGTGGGAACACTGAAGCTTTCTTT.

In its sample, this clonotype was seen a few times. The CDR3 DNA sequence: TGTGCCAGCAGTGAAACCTACATCCGGGTGAACACTGAAGCTTTCTTT. Its protein product is CASSETYIRVNTEAFF. This chain connects TRBV6-1 to TRBJ1-1; D not certain. V lost 2 bases and J 0 bases, leaving 13 bases between the germline ends. Germline assignment: CDR1 MNHNS and CDR2 SASEGT. CDR3 length equals 16 residues.

This clonotype was detected a few times. The CDR3 loop is CASSPPRAGWEQYF. The CDR3 nucleotides read TGTGCCAGCAGCCCTCCCCGGGCAGGGTGGGAGCAGTACTTC. V gene TRBV6-6 combines with J gene TRBJ2-7; D might be TRBD1 (5 bases). CDR1 MNHNY and CDR2 SVGAGI come from the germline V gene (reference sequence). The CDR3 sequence is 14 residues long. V lost 6 bases and J 7 bases, leaving 19 bases between the germline ends.

This clonotype was counted at least ten times. This rearrangement joins TRBV7-2 to TRBJ2-7; maybe TRBD2 (5 bases). Trimming shortened V by 5 bases and J by 2 bases, and 13 bases separated the two germline ends. Germline CDR1 reads SGHTA; CDR2 reads FQGNSA. This CDR3 contains 14 residues. The CDR3 DNA reads TGTGCCAGCAGCCAAGGAGGCACTACCTACGAGCAGTACTTC. This sequence encodes CASSQGGTTYEQYF.

This clonotype was counted between two and nine times. The CDR3 is CSARSLAGGISYNEQFF. The CDR3 bases are TGCAGTGCTAGAAGCCTAGCGGGGGGGATCTCCTACAATGAGCAGTTCTTC. V usage is TRBV20-1 and J usage is TRBJ2-1, with 12 bases lining up with TRBD2. There are 17 residues in the CDR3. Germline V gives CDR1 DFQATT, CDR2 SNEGSKA (reference sequence). V lost 2 bases to trimming and J lost 0 bases; unmatched junction nucleotides: 5.

For the CDR3, the DNA is TGTGCCAGCAGCCCTCATACTAGCGGGGGCTACCAGACCCAGTACTTC. This codes for CASSPHTSGGYQTQYF. The chain combines TRBV7-6 with TRBJ2-5; 11 nucleotides match TRBD2. CDR3 length: 16 amino acids. V shed 5 bases and J 6 bases; nucleotides not matched to a gene: 11. Germline assignment: CDR1 SGHVS and CDR2 FNYEAQ.

J is TRBJ1-5 and V is TRBV28; D gene ambiguous. Germline V gene sequence: CDR1 MDHEN, CDR2 SYDVKM. The CDR3 contains 17 residues. The V end was cut by 5 bases, the J end by 2 bases, with 19 bases between. CDR3 nucleotides: TGTGCCAGCAGTCTCTCCCCGTCCGGTATACGCAATCAGCCCCAGCATTTT. It specifies CASSLSPSGIRNQPQHF.

This clonotype turned up a few times. V and J are TRBV12-3 or TRBV12-4 and TRBJ1-1; D is unclear. Trimming stripped 4 bases from V and 1 base from J, with 13 bases between. The CDR3 runs to 15 residues. The CDR3 reads CASSWGWEKNTEAFF. The CDR3 region has the DNA TGTGCCAGCAGTTGGGGTTGGGAGAAGAACACTGAAGCTTTCTTT.

V gene TRBV10-3 combines with J gene TRBJ2-7, with a tentative D call TRBD2 (6 bases). CDR3 length equals 12 residues. From germline, CDR1 is ENHRY and CDR2 SYGVKD. The V end was cut by 9 bases, the J end by 7 bases, with 16 bases between. CDR3 nucleotides: TGTGCCATGGGGGAGTTCGCGGGGGAGCAGTACTTC. Translated, it gives CAMGEFAGEQYF.

This clonotype was seen many times. V and J are TRBV7-2 and TRBJ1-6, with 9 bases aligning to TRBD1. V shed 5 bases, J shed 9 bases, and the junction held 5 bases outside the gene matches. CDR3 length equals 14 residues. Germline V gene sequence: CDR1 SGHTA, CDR2 FQGNSA. The CDR3 sequence is CASSRGTGISPLHF. CDR3 DNA: TGTGCCAGCAGCCGAGGGACAGGGATTTCACCCCTCCACTTT.

The sample holds many counts of this clonotype. The CDR3 protein is CASSLWGQGLDTQYF. The CDR3 DNA reads TGTGCCAGCAGTTTATGGGGACAGGGTCTTGATACGCAGTATTTT. This chain uses TRBV27 with TRBJ2-3; 9 bases agree with TRBD1. Germline V gene lookup returns CDR1 MNHEY and CDR2 SMNVEV (reference sequence). This CDR3 contains 15 residues. The J segment lost 6 bases and the V segment lost 1 base, leaving 5 bases of the junction unmatched.

This clonotype was recorded a few times. The CDR3: CASSISRGKLHGYTF. CDR3 coding DNA: TGTGCCAGTAGTATCTCCCGAGGCAAACTCCATGGCTACACCTTC. This chain links TRBV19 with TRBJ1-2; D remains ambiguous. V gave up 3 bases and J gave up 6 bases, with 17 bases separating them. Per the germline V gene, CDR1 is LNHDA and CDR2 is SQIVND (reference sequence). The CDR3 is 15 residues long.

The table lists this clonotype with a few counts. The chain employs TRBV19 and TRBJ1-2; D gene unclear. Trimming cost V 2 bases and J 5 bases, with 12 bases left between them. This CDR3 is built from 14 residues. In germline, CDR1 is LNHDA, CDR2 SQIVND (reference sequence). CDR3 in amino acids: CASSISNGRYGYTF. The CDR3 region has the DNA TGTGCCAGTAGTATAAGTAACGGGCGTTATGGCTACACCTTC. Based on the CDR3 plus reference TRBV19 and TRBJ1-2, the full variable domain is DGGITQSPKYLFRKEGQNVTLSCEQNLNHDAMYWYRQDPGQGLRLIYYSQIVNDFQKGDIAEGYSVSREKKESFPLTVTSAQKNPTAFYLCASSISNGRYGYTFGSGTRLTVV.

This clonotype was detected only a few times. J is TRBJ2-1 and V is TRBV20-1; D is perhaps TRBD2 (7 bases). CDR1 is DFQATT and CDR2 is SNEGSKA in the germline V gene (reference sequence). The V gene lost 3 bases and the J gene lost 0 bases, with 15 bases spanning the gap. The CDR3 sequence is 16 residues long. The CDR3 DNA is TGCAGTGCTAGGGGGAGGGGGGCTAGCTCCTACAATGAGCAGTTCTTC. It encodes CSARGRGASSYNEQFF.

This clonotype has at least ten counts. The chain has TRBV7-2 and TRBJ1-5, with 8 bases aligning to TRBD1. The CDR3 loop spans 15 amino acids. Germline V CDR1 and CDR2: SGHTA, FQGNSA. The ends lost 5 bases at V and 6 bases at J; junction bases unmatched: 9. CDR3 protein: CASSRQGSVGQPQHF. As DNA, the CDR3 is TGTGCCAGCAGCCGACAGGGGTCGGTAGGTCAGCCCCAGCATTTT.